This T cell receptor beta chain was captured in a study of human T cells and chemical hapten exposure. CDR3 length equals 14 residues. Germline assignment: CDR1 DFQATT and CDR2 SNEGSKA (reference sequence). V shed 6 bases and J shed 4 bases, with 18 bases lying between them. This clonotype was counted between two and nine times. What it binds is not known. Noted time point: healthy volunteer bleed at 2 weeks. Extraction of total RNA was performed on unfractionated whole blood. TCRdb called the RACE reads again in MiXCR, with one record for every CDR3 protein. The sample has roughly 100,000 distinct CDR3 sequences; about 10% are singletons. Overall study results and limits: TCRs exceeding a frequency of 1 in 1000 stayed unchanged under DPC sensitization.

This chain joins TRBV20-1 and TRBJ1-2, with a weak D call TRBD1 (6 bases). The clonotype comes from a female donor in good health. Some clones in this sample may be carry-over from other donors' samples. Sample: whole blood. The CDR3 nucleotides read TGCAGTGCAACCCATGGTGACAGGCTCTATGGCTACACCTTC. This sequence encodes CSATHGDRLYGYTF.